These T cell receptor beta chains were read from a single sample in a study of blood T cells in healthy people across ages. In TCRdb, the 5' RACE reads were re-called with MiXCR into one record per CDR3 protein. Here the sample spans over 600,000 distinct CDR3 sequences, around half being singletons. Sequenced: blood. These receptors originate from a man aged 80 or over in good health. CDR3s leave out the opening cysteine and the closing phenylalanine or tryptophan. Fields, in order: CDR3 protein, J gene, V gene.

CDR3 protein: ASSHTLGQLQETQY; J gene: -; V gene: TRBV4-1
CDR3 protein: ASSLMTTSEQY; J gene: -; V gene: TRBV12-3/TRBV12-4
CDR3 protein: ASSLEGSGLAKNIQY; J gene: TRBJ2-4; V gene: TRBV5-1
CDR3 protein: ASSLRWGEGYT; J gene: TRBJ1-2; V gene: TRBV6-5
CDR3 protein: SASEGQQEGDEQY; J gene: TRBJ2-7; V gene: TRBV20-1
CDR3 protein: SVEWGTQY; J gene: TRBJ2-5; V gene: TRBV29-1
CDR3 protein: ASSHTPGARPQH; J gene: TRBJ1-5; V gene: TRBV3-1
CDR3 protein: SVEPSTETQY; J gene: TRBJ2-3; V gene: TRBV29-1
CDR3 protein: SASLGNSNYGYT; J gene: TRBJ1-2; V gene: TRBV20-1
CDR3 protein: ASSLSRWDPNTEAF; J gene: TRBJ1-1; V gene: TRBV27
CDR3 protein: ASMTVGSSYEQY; J gene: TRBJ2-7; V gene: TRBV28
CDR3 protein: ASSQRVNPNEQF; J gene: TRBJ2-1; V gene: TRBV4-1
CDR3 protein: ASSKGSVLETQY; J gene: TRBJ2-5; V gene: TRBV21-1